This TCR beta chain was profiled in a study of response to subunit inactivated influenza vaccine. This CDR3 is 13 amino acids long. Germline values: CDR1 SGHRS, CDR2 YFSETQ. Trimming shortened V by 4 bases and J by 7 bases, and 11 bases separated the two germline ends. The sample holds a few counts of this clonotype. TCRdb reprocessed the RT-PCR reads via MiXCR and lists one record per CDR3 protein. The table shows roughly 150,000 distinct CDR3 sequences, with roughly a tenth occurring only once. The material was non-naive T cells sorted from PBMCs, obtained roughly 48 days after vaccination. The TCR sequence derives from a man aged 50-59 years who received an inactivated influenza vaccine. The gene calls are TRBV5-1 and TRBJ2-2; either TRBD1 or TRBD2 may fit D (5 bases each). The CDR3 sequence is CASSLRDGGELFF. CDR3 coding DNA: TGCGCCAGCAGCCTCCGGGACGGCGGGGAGCTGTTTTTT.